This is a list of T cell receptor beta chains from one sample in a study of vaccination and CD4 T cells after COVID-19. TCRdb passed the PCR reads through MiXCR, listing each CDR3 protein once. The table records fewer than 20,000 distinct CDR3 sequences, under 60% of them present only once. Their recognized antigens are unknown. Sequencing used CD4+ T cells from blood, cultured in vitro. The receptors originated from a human donor who had recovered from COVID-19. The CDR3 runs from the conserved cysteine through the conserved F or W. The order of the fields is clone size, V gene, J gene, CDR3 protein. For some rows the clone size is stated as once, few or many, or as a class when expanded; others skip it.

>NA|TRBV30|TRBJ2-7
CAWMDREGEQYF
>NA|TRBV5-1|TRBJ2-1
CASSLESPTEQFF
>NA|TRBV6-2/TRBV6-3|TRBJ1-3
CASSSHAVSGNTIYF
>NA|TRBV3-1|TRBJ1-2
CASSPIGTGTNYGYTF
>NA|TRBV27|TRBJ2-5
CASSRQIGETQYF
>NA|TRBV12-3/TRBV12-4|TRBJ2-2
CASREQGETGELFF
>NA|TRBV10-3|TRBJ1-1
CAISGDKGTNTEAFF
>NA|TRBV12-3/TRBV12-4|TRBJ1-1
CASSIGQGKAFF
>medium-sized|TRBV5-1|TRBJ1-1
CASSASGEPNTEAFF
>NA|TRBV7-6|TRBJ1-6
CASSLEGRDSPLHF
>NA|TRBV11-2|TRBJ2-3
CASRAGLALFSDTQYF
>NA|TRBV6-1|TRBJ1-5
CASSELRDRRLSNQPQHF
>NA|TRBV4-1|TRBJ2-5
CASSRGQGAETQYF
>few|TRBV10-2|TRBJ1-6
CASTPTGRNSPLHF
>NA|TRBV27|TRBJ1-2
CASSFSLGGYGYTF
>NA|TRBV7-8|TRBJ1-1
CASSPRFMGGLNTEAFF
>NA|TRBV7-2|TRBJ2-3
CASSLRQGLTDTQYF
>NA|TRBV10-3|TRBJ2-2
CATSDTPIGELFF
>NA|TRBV12-3/TRBV12-4|TRBJ1-1
CASSLQLTEAFF
>NA|TRBV20-1|TRBJ2-3
CSARDRGPSTDTQYF
>NA|TRBV7-2|TRBJ2-7
CASSSYPTSGSSYEQYF
>few|TRBV7-9|TRBJ2-5
CASSLGVGSGRTQYF
>NA|TRBV7-3|TRBJ1-1
CASSSGTANTEAFF
>few|TRBV10-1|TRBJ2-7
CASSPGTGVAYEQYF
>NA|TRBV24-1|TRBJ2-2
CATSDPGGADGELFF
>NA|TRBV25-1|TRBJ1-1
CASSRSDDMNTEAFF
>once|TRBV10-1|TRBJ2-6
CASRALMRAGANVLTF
>NA|TRBV11-2|TRBJ2-1
CASRGLGGGSYNEQFF
>NA|TRBV5-4|TRBJ2-5
CASSFASGDQETQYF
>NA|TRBV11-3|TRBJ2-3
CASSPTGDDTQYF
>NA|TRBV2|TRBJ2-1
CASRLDPGGGNEQFF
>few|TRBV19|TRBJ1-2
CASRGQGRNYGYTF
>NA|TRBV7-2|TRBJ1-1
CASSLMWGRFEAFF
>few|TRBV19|TRBJ2-3
CASRGVAVDTQYF
>NA|TRBV12-3/TRBV12-4|TRBJ1-5
CASRWQDNGQPQHF
>NA|TRBV6-2/TRBV6-3|TRBJ1-6
CASNGAGTENSPLHF
>few|TRBV12-3/TRBV12-4|TRBJ1-5
CASTTGGSLRYSNQPQHF
>NA|TRBV28|TRBJ1-2
CASSLPDRTQFYGYTF
>few|TRBV7-2|TRBJ1-2
CASSPQGGDYGYTF
>NA|TRBV19|TRBJ1-5
CASSRAPGGWDQPQHF
>NA|TRBV24-1|TRBJ1-2
CATSDPQGNYGYTF
>few|TRBV7-9|TRBJ2-6
CASSSVSGANVLTF
>NA|TRBV7-2|TRBJ2-6
CASSPLVRSGANVLTF
>NA|TRBV24-1|TRBJ1-4
CATRADRDEKLFF
>NA|TRBV2|TRBJ1-5
CASRQGASNQPQHF
>NA|TRBV6-2/TRBV6-3|TRBJ2-5
CASSYSSREGRGETQYF